This TCR beta chain stems from a study of PD-1 blockade in classical Hodgkin lymphoma. Turning to the study itself: Nivolumab was administered to patients intravenously at 3 mg/kg every 2 weeks. General study results and limits: Lower baseline TCR diversity was reported for newly diagnosed patients than for healthy donors.

Details on this clone: Antigen specificity is unknown.

Documented time point: cycle 4 day 1 (C4D1), after 5 to 7 weeks of nivolumab. Every patient relapsed after autologous stem cell transplantation, and brentuximab vedotin exposure varied. After PBMCs were thawed, their CD8+ T cells were isolated by magnetic negative selection. Classifying best responses yielded complete response, partial response or progressive disease. The CDR3 sequence is 17 residues long. V was pared by 5 bases and J by 2 bases, with 21 bases between. Germline V gene lookup returns CDR1 LGHNA and CDR2 YNFKEQ. Sequenced by immunoSEQ multiplex PCR; TCRdb stores in-frame clones only, minus some. Of under 5,000 clones detected, around 69% appear once; the ten largest clones hold 45% to 50%.

This chain uses TRBV4-2 with TRBJ2-5; D is uncertain. Sequenced here: CD8+ T cells from blood, sampled before the fourth cycle of nivolumab. This receptor was taken from a human donor with classical Hodgkin lymphoma. CDR3 sequence (DNA): TGTGCCAGCAGCTTGTTGGGCCCCCGAGTAGGGCAAGAGACCCAGTACTTC. Translating gives CASSLLGPRVGQETQYF.